The 24 T cell receptor beta chains below were found in one sample sequenced in a study of cytomegalovirus exposure and HLA in healthy donors. The PCR ran on 60 Vbeta and 13 Jbeta primers. Clones were sequenced by immunoSEQ multiplex PCR, and TCRdb holds only the in-frame ones, with some missing. Its table records 120,000 to 150,000 clones. Sequences were obtained from PBMCs. The receptors come from a woman between 50 and 59 years old in good health and CMV-seronegative.

This chain connects TRBV4-2 to TRBJ2-6, with a weak D call TRBD2 (7 bases). The CDR3 spans 18 residues. CDR1 LGHNA and CDR2 YNFKEQ come from the germline V gene. V was shortened by 5 bases and J by 0 bases, with 17 bases between the two germline ends. DNA of the CDR3: TGTGCCAGCAGCAGACATGGGGGCGGGAGCTCTGGGGCCAACGTCCTGACTTTC. Its protein is CASSRHGGGSSGANVLTF.

The chain links TRBV27 to TRBJ1-2; a weak D match, TRBD1 (5 bases). The V end was cut by 5 bases, the J end by 8 bases, with 15 bases between. The CDR3 covers 13 residues. Germline CDR1 is MNHEY and CDR2 is SMNVEV (reference sequence). DNA of the CDR3: TGTGCCAGCAGTCTAACAGGCTCGTTCGGCTACACCTTC. Its protein product is CASSLTGSFGYTF.

V usage is TRBV4-1 and J usage is TRBJ1-2; TRBD1 aligns across 7 bases. V shed 1 base and J 8 bases; nucleotides not matched to a gene: 7. The germline CDR1 and CDR2 sequences are MGHRA and YSYEKL. This CDR3 is 14 amino acids long. Here the CDR3 DNA reads TGCGCCAGCAGCCAAGCCGGGACAGCCTACGGCTACACCTTC. This sequence encodes CASSQAGTAYGYTF.

The chain links TRBV30 to TRBJ1-5, with D possibly TRBD1 on 5 matching bases. Germline V lookup: CDR1 GTSNPN, CDR2 SVGIG (reference sequence). V was trimmed by 4 bases and J by 6 bases, leaving 13 bases between them. The CDR3 has 13 residues. The DNA for the CDR3 is TGTGCCTGGAAGGGGCAGCAAGGTCAGCCCCAGCATTTT. As protein: CAWKGQQGQPQHF.

This chain uses TRBV7-9 with TRBJ2-5, with a possible D match to TRBD1 (6 bases). The CDR3 spans 13 residues. Germline lookup yields CDR1 SEHNR and CDR2 FQNEAQ (reference sequence). V was cut by 1 base and J by 12 bases, with 15 bases left in between. The DNA for the CDR3 is TGTGCCAGCAGCTTAGTCTTCGACAGGCCCGAGTACTTC. Translating it yields CASSLVFDRPEYF.

The rearrangement links TRBV7-8 to TRBJ1-2; 9 bases align to TRBD1. The length of the CDR3 is 16 residues. J was trimmed by 4 bases and V by 5 bases; bases with no gene match: 11. Germline-derived CDR1 and CDR2 are SGHVS and FQNEAQ. The CDR3 region has the DNA TGTGCCAGCAGCGATCATACAGGGGGCGAAACCTATGGCTACACCTTC. Translating gives CASSDHTGGETYGYTF. The complete variable domain, with remaining parts taken from reference TRBV7-8 and TRBJ1-2, reads GAGVSQSPRYKVAKRGQDVALRCDPISGHVSLFWYQQALGQGPEFLTYFQNEAQLDKSGLPSDRFFAERPEGSVSTLKIQRTQQEDSAVYLCASSDHTGGETYGYTFGSGTRLTVV.

V gene TRBV19 combines with J gene TRBJ1-5; D is unclear. The CDR3 spans 16 residues. Germline loops: CDR1 LNHDA, CDR2 SQIVND (reference sequence). V was shortened by 4 bases and J by 4 bases, with 17 bases between the two germline ends. CDR3 nucleotide sequence: TGTGCCAGTAGTAGAAGGAGCCCGGGTACAAATCAGCCCCAGCATTTT. It translates to CASSRRSPGTNQPQHF.

This chain uses TRBV12-5 with TRBJ2-3, with no clear D. The CDR3 consists of 14 residues. The germline V and J ends were trimmed by 6 bases and 6 bases, with 16 bases remaining between them. The germline gives CDR1 LGHNT, CDR2 FRNRAP. The CDR3 reads CASGPPGPVDTQYF. The CDR3 DNA reads as TGTGCTAGTGGACCCCCTGGGCCGGTGGATACGCAGTATTTT.

The gene calls are TRBV5-1 and TRBJ1-3; D is perhaps TRBD1 (5 bases). The CDR3 is 15 amino acids. Germline V lookup: CDR1 SGHRS, CDR2 YFSETQ. V was shortened by 0 bases and J by 0 bases, with 7 bases between the two germline ends. The CDR3 loop is CASSLEGYSGNTIYF. CDR3 DNA: TGCGCCAGCAGCTTGGAGGGGTACTCTGGAAACACCATATATTTT.

Written as DNA, the CDR3 is TGTGCCAGCAGCTTTAACCCGGGACAGGGGGTAGAGCCCCAGCATTTT. Encoded protein: CASSFNPGQGVEPQHF. The chain couples TRBV7-8 to TRBJ1-5; 11 nucleotides match TRBD1. Germline values: CDR1 SGHVS, CDR2 FQNEAQ. The V segment lost 3 bases and the J segment 8 bases; nucleotides outside the gene matches: 9. The length of the CDR3 is 16 residues.

The chain has TRBV6-5 and TRBJ2-5; 7 positions match TRBD1. CDR1 and CDR2 (germline): MNHEY, SVGAGI. This CDR3 is built from 15 residues. The ends lost 6 bases at V and 0 bases at J; junction bases unmatched: 7. The CDR3 loop reads CASSLGQAYQETQYF. The CDR3 DNA reads as TGTGCCAGCAGCCTCGGACAGGCCTACCAAGAGACCCAGTACTTC.

The chain employs TRBV9 and TRBJ2-1, with D possibly matching TRBD1 (5 bases). V was cut by 0 bases and J by 9 bases, with 16 bases left in between. Germline-derived CDR1 and CDR2 are SGDLS and YYNGEE. The CDR3 is 15 residues long. The CDR3 DNA sequence: TGTGCCAGCAGCGTAGAGGTACAGGATGAAGCTGAGCAGTTCTTC. Amino acids: CASSVEVQDEAEQFF.

This chain uses TRBV2 with TRBJ1-2; TRBD1 might be the D (5 bases). The germline gives CDR1 SNHLY, CDR2 FYNNEI. Trimming removed 5 bases from V and 4 bases from J, with 11 bases in between. CDR3 length: 13 amino acids. The chain's CDR3 is CASSPGLSYGYTF. CDR3 coding DNA: TGTGCCAGCAGTCCGGGACTGAGCTATGGCTACACCTTC.

The chain carries TRBV7-7 and TRBJ1-1; D gene unclear. CDR1 SSHAT and CDR2 FNYEAQ come from the germline V gene (reference sequence). The CDR3 loop spans 13 amino acids. Trimming left V 5 bases short and J 6 bases short, with 13 bases between. In DNA form, the CDR3 reads TGTGCCAGCAGCCCAGATCAGGTCGCTGAAGCTTTCTTT. It specifies CASSPDQVAEAFF.

The gene calls are TRBV6-5 and TRBJ1-6; 8 nucleotides align to TRBD1. Germline V CDR1 and CDR2: MNHEY, SVGAGI. V lost 6 bases, J lost 4 bases, and 5 bases stayed unmatched. The CDR3 extends over 15 amino acids. The DNA for the CDR3 is TGTGCCAGCAGGGGACAGGTGGGGTATAATTCACCCCTCCACTTT. Its protein product is CASRGQVGYNSPLHF.

The J gene is TRBJ2-7, the V gene TRBV6-5, with 14 bases fitting TRBD2. CDR3 length equals 16 residues. Unmatched junction bases numbered 5, after V lost 2 bases and J lost 5 bases. The germline gives CDR1 MNHEY, CDR2 SVGAGI. In DNA form, the CDR3 reads TGTGCCAGCAGTTACGGGACTAGCGGGAGTGTCGACGAGCAGTACTTC. Translating it yields CASSYGTSGSVDEQYF.

J is TRBJ1-4 and V is TRBV28; a weak D match, TRBD1 (6 bases). The CDR3 consists of 14 residues. CDR1 and CDR2 (germline): MDHEN, SYDVKM. The V and J ends lost 5 bases and 5 bases respectively, with 12 bases between them. The CDR3 sequence is CASSRPGENEKLFF. CDR3 coding DNA: TGTGCCAGCAGTCGGCCAGGGGAAAATGAAAAACTGTTTTTT.

The V gene is TRBV4-2, the J gene TRBJ2-1; 12 nucleotides align to TRBD2. V was clipped by 0 bases and J by 7 bases; unmatched bases: 10. The germline V gene has CDR1 LGHNA and CDR2 YNFKEQ. The CDR3 is made up of 18 amino acids. This CDR3 is CASSQDGPSGRVANEQFF. The CDR3 bases are TGTGCCAGCAGCCAAGATGGCCCTAGCGGGAGGGTGGCGAATGAGCAGTTCTTC.

The chain links TRBV5-1 to TRBJ1-1; D gene ambiguous. The CDR3 length is 15 residues. Trimming pared 0 bases from V and 4 bases from J, leaving 13 bases between. From germline, CDR1 is SGHRS and CDR2 YFSETQ. The CDR3 loop reads CASSLGTRQSTEAFF. CDR3 DNA sequence: TGCGCCAGCAGCTTGGGTACAAGACAAAGCACTGAAGCTTTCTTT. Filled out from reference TRBV5-1 and TRBJ1-1, the complete variable domain reads KAGVTQTPRYLIKTRGQQVTLSCSPISGHRSVSWYQQTPGQGLQFLFEYFSETQRNKGNFPGRFSGRQFSNSRSEMNVSTLELGDSALYLCASSLGTRQSTEAFFGQGTRLTVV.

The J gene is TRBJ1-2, the V gene TRBV28; D not resolved. Germline CDR1 reads MDHEN; CDR2 reads SYDVKM. CDR3 length equals 12 residues. V dropped 3 bases and J dropped 4 bases, with 6 bases sitting between them. In DNA form, the CDR3 reads TGTGCCAGCAGTTTTGAGGGCTATGGCTACACCTTC. Amino acid sequence: CASSFEGYGYTF.

The chain recombines TRBV19 with TRBJ1-1; D may be TRBD1 (5 bases). This CDR3 has 12 amino acids. Looked up from germline, CDR1 is LNHDA and CDR2 is SQIVND (reference sequence). Trimming shortened V by 2 bases and J by 4 bases, and 5 bases separated the two germline ends. In nucleotides, the CDR3 is TGTGCCAGTAGTATAAGGGGCACTGAAGCTTTCTTT. It is translated as CASSIRGTEAFF.

The V gene is TRBV5-4, the J gene TRBJ2-3; the match to TRBD2 covers 8 bases. The CDR3 totals 16 residues. Germline CDR1 and CDR2: SGHNT and YYREEE (reference sequence). V was clipped by 3 bases and J by 0 bases; unmatched bases: 6. The CDR3 loop reads CASSWASGSSTDTQYF. CDR3 nucleotides: TGTGCCAGCAGCTGGGCTAGCGGGTCCAGCACAGATACGCAGTATTTT.

The CDR3 DNA reads TGTGCCAGCCGACGACAGGGCCCGAATCAGCCCCAGCATTTT. Its translation is CASRRQGPNQPQHF. This chain joins TRBV7-9 and TRBJ1-5, with TRBD1 matching over 7 bases. Germline lookup yields CDR1 SEHNR and CDR2 FQNEAQ (reference sequence). After removal of 8 bases from V and 4 bases from J, the junction contained 8 bases not matched to a gene. CDR3 size: 14 residues.

This chain links TRBV29-1 with TRBJ2-2, with D perhaps matching TRBD1 (6 bases). V lost 4 bases and J lost 0, with 9 bases in between. The CDR3 is 14 residues long. CDR1 and CDR2 from the germline V gene are SQVTM and ANQGSEA. CDR3 protein: CSVAWGPNTGELFF. CDR3 nucleotides: TGCAGCGTTGCCTGGGGGCCGAACACCGGGGAGCTGTTTTTT.